Shown below are 3 T cell receptor beta chains from a single sample sequenced in a study of OX40 agonist ivuxolimab in advanced cancers. Assay: immunoSEQ multiplex PCR; the TCRdb copy retains only in-frame clones and omits some. This sample carries around 60,000 clones, 80% to 90% of them seen once, and the ten largest clones take approximately 12%. The starting material was CD4+ or CD8+ T cells sorted from blood, obtained in a trial of the OX40 agonist ivuxolimab. The receptor set was obtained from an adult with an advanced solid tumor such as melanoma, head and neck, liver or kidney cancer.

The genes are TRBV5-5 and TRBJ2-7; TRBD1 matches at 9 bases. Germline CDR1 is SGHKS and CDR2 is YYEKEE (reference sequence). V shed 7 bases, J shed 3 bases, and the junction held 8 bases outside the gene matches. CDR3 length: 14 amino acids. CDR3 bases: TGTGCCAGCGCCTTGGGGACAGGGCACTACGAGCAGTACTTC. Translating it yields CASALGTGHYEQYF.

The gene calls are TRBV27 and TRBJ2-1; perhaps D is TRBD1 or TRBD2 (5 bases each). V lost 2 bases and J 7 bases, leaving 15 bases between the germline ends. CDR1 and CDR2 from the germline V gene are MNHEY and SMNVEV (reference sequence). The CDR3 spans 15 residues. The CDR3 region has the DNA TGTGCCAGCAGTTTAGGAGGTTTGTGGGGGAATGAGCAGTTCTTC. This gives the protein CASSLGGLWGNEQFF.

This clone appeared a single time. The V and J genes are TRBV5-1 and TRBJ2-7; D may correspond to TRBD1 or TRBD2 (5 bases each). This CDR3 contains 13 residues. With 4 bases removed from V and 6 bases from J, the gap between germline ends came to 14 bases. The V gene's germline CDR1 is SGHRS and CDR2 YFSETQ. The CDR3 spells CASSLGTATEQYF. The CDR3 DNA sequence: TGCGCCAGCAGCCTCGGGACGGCAACCGAGCAGTACTTC.